The 29 T cell receptor beta chains in this list originate from one sample, sequenced in a study of Ad26.COV2.S vaccination and SARS-CoV-2 variants. Treatment reported: about 20 received Ad26.COV2.S at low or high dose, single or two shots; several received placebo; per-sample allocation not given. Day 63 following the first vaccine or placebo injection was when the samples were taken. This table comes from immunoSEQ multiplex PCR, and its TCRdb copy is limited to in-frame clones, with some not included. The profile shows roughly 400,000 clones, 80% to 95% of them singletons. Sample: peripheral blood, taken in a trial of Ad26.COV2.S vaccine versus placebo. The receptors come from a person aged 18-60 years who received the Ad26.COV2.S COVID-19 vaccine or a placebo.

The chain links TRBV30 to TRBJ2-2, with D unclear. The CDR3 totals 14 residues. Deletions cut 0 bases from V and 4 bases from J, with 9 bases between. CDR1 GTSNPN and CDR2 SVGIG come from the germline V gene (reference sequence). The CDR3 region has the DNA TGTGCCTGGAGTGTAATACTGTCCACCGGGGAGCTGTTTTTT. Translation: CAWSVILSTGELFF.

The chain couples TRBV7-9 to TRBJ1-2; D perhaps matches TRBD1 (5 bases). Germline V CDR1 and CDR2: SEHNR, FQNEAQ (reference sequence). Between the trimmed V and J ends, which lost 1 base and 7 bases, there was a span of 7 bases. This CDR3 is built from 12 residues. The CDR3 DNA sequence: TGTGCCAGCAGCTTAGGGGGACGTGGCTACACCTTC. Translated: CASSLGGRGYTF.

V gene TRBV5-4 combines with J gene TRBJ1-1, with 9 nucleotides matching TRBD1. CDR3 size: 13 residues. Germline assignment: CDR1 SGHNT and CDR2 YYREEE (reference sequence). The V and J ends lost 3 bases and 5 bases, in that order; junction bases with no gene match: 2. CDR3 coding DNA: TGTGCCAGCAGCTATGGGACAGGGACTGAAGCTTTCTTT. This codes for CASSYGTGTEAFF.

The chain recombines TRBV7-8 with TRBJ1-2; no clear D. This CDR3 has 13 amino acids. V was pared by 5 bases and J by 7 bases, with 14 bases between. Germline CDR1 and CDR2: SGHVS and FQNEAQ. CDR3 amino acids: CASSRPSISGYTF. The CDR3 DNA reads as TGTGCCAGCAGCCGCCCCTCCATTAGTGGCTACACCTTC.

The chain joins TRBV19 to TRBJ2-3; D may be TRBD1 (5 bases). Per germline, CDR1 LNHDA and CDR2 SQIVND (reference sequence). Deletions cut 5 bases from V and 0 bases from J, with 21 bases between. The CDR3 is 18 residues long. The CDR3 nucleotides are TGTGCCAGTAGTTCATACCCGAAGACAGCTTCTAGCACAGATACGCAGTATTTT. Its translation: CASSSYPKTASSTDTQYF. Based on the CDR3 plus reference TRBV19 and TRBJ2-3, the full variable domain is DGGITQSPKYLFRKEGQNVTLSCEQNLNHDAMYWYRQDPGQGLRLIYYSQIVNDFQKGDIAEGYSVSREKKESFPLTVTSAQKNPTAFYLCASSSYPKTASSTDTQYFGPGTRLTVL.

The chain combines TRBV13 with TRBJ2-7, with 16 bases matching TRBD2. Germline values: CDR1 PRHDT, CDR2 FYEKMQ (reference sequence). The CDR3 loop spans 16 amino acids. V shed 5 bases, J shed 7 bases, and the junction held 8 bases outside the gene matches. This CDR3 reads CASSPGLAGGPGEQYF. Here the CDR3 DNA reads TGTGCCAGCAGCCCGGGACTAGCGGGGGGGCCGGGAGAGCAGTACTTC.

The chain combines TRBV28 with TRBJ2-6; D gene ambiguous. Trimming took off 6 bases at V and 0 bases at J, with 3 bases between the two ends. In germline, CDR1 is MDHEN, CDR2 SYDVKM. The CDR3 totals 13 residues. The CDR3 spells CASRNSGANVLTF. The CDR3 region has the DNA TGTGCCAGCAGAAACTCTGGGGCCAACGTCCTGACTTTC.

This clone has a single count. The chain joins TRBV27 to TRBJ1-5; D remains unclear. This CDR3 region has 15 residues. CDR1 and CDR2 (germline): MNHEY, SMNVEV (reference sequence). V was trimmed by 5 bases and J by 0 bases, leaving 11 bases between them. The DNA of the CDR3 is TGTGCCAGCAGTACTCGGACTCATAGCAATCAGCCCCAGCATTTT. It translates to CASSTRTHSNQPQHF.

The chain joins TRBV5-1 to TRBJ2-3, with D unclear. Germline V gives CDR1 SGHRS, CDR2 YFSETQ. Trimming removed 0 bases at V and 2 bases at J, with 10 bases between. CDR3 length: 15 residues. The DNA of the CDR3 is TGCGCCAGCAGCTTGGGGGGTTGGGACACAGATACGCAGTATTTT. Residues: CASSLGGWDTDTQYF.

V usage is TRBV5-6 and J usage is TRBJ1-5; possibly TRBD1 for D (5 bases). The CDR3 extends over 15 amino acids. Trimming took 4 bases from V and 0 from J, leaving 11 bases between them. Germline V gene lookup returns CDR1 SGHDT and CDR2 YYEEEE. CDR3 DNA: TGTGCCAGCAGCGGCCAGGGATTTAGCAATCAGCCCCAGCATTTT. It yields the protein CASSGQGFSNQPQHF.

V and J are TRBV5-6 and TRBJ1-4, with 7 bases fitting TRBD1. With V trimmed by 1 base and J by 2 bases, 8 bases remained unmatched. Germline V lookup: CDR1 SGHDT, CDR2 YYEEEE. The CDR3 totals 17 residues. CDR3 region: CASSLRQGHSTNEKLFF. CDR3 DNA: TGTGCCAGCAGCTTGCGACAGGGCCACTCTACTAATGAAAAACTGTTTTTT.

This clone has a handful of counts. The chain combines TRBV29-1 with TRBJ2-3, with D unclear. This CDR3 region has 14 residues. Trimming pared 5 bases from V and 6 bases from J, leaving 18 bases between. Germline lookup yields CDR1 SQVTM and CDR2 ANQGSEA. The CDR3, as DNA: TGCAGCGTTAGGGTCTATGGATCAGGCGATACGCAGTATTTT. Protein sequence: CSVRVYGSGDTQYF.

This chain links TRBV5-1 with TRBJ1-1; D call uncertain. The CDR3 length is 15 residues. Germline V gene lookup returns CDR1 SGHRS and CDR2 YFSETQ. The V end was cut by 0 bases, the J end by 6 bases, with 15 bases between. CDR3 nucleotide sequence: TGCGCCAGCAGCTTGGGGGGTCGGGCTCGGGCTGAAGCTTTCTTT. Encoded protein: CASSLGGRARAEAFF. Complete variable domain (other parts from reference TRBV5-1 and TRBJ1-1): KAGVTQTPRYLIKTRGQQVTLSCSPISGHRSVSWYQQTPGQGLQFLFEYFSETQRNKGNFPGRFSGRQFSNSRSEMNVSTLELGDSALYLCASSLGGRARAEAFFGQGTRLTVV.

This clone was counted once. The chain carries TRBV6-2 or TRBV6-3 and TRBJ2-7, with no clear D. Per the germline V gene, CDR1 is MNHEY and CDR2 is SVGEGT. There are 15 residues in the CDR3. Trimming cost V 2 bases and J 0 bases, with 11 bases left between them. The CDR3 bases are TGTGCCAGCAGTTACAGCGACTGGCGCTCCTACGAGCAGTACTTC. Its translation: CASSYSDWRSYEQYF.

The V call is TRBV7-2, the J call TRBJ2-2; 13 bases line up with TRBD2. The germline gives CDR1 SGHTA, CDR2 FQGNSA. This CDR3 is 18 amino acids long. V trimming: 7 bases; J trimming: 2 bases; junction bases outside the gene matches: 10. The CDR3 sequence is CASTNGLAGAINTGELFF. CDR3 coding DNA: TGTGCCAGCACCAACGGACTAGCGGGGGCTATAAACACCGGGGAGCTGTTTTTT.

The chain combines TRBV7-9 with TRBJ2-6; 12 bases are shared with TRBD1. The CDR3 contains 17 residues. The germline gives CDR1 SEHNR, CDR2 FQNEAQ (reference sequence). V dropped 5 bases and J dropped 4; count of bases not matched to a gene: 6. For the CDR3, the DNA is TGTGCCAGCAGCGCGGGACAGGGGGCCTCGGGGGCCAACGTCCTGACTTTC. It encodes CASSAGQGASGANVLTF.

The chain is built from TRBV5-4 and TRBJ2-7; D not resolved. Germline V gene sequence: CDR1 SGHNT, CDR2 YYREEE (reference sequence). The ends were cut back, 2 bases at V and 4 bases at J, with 13 bases in the middle. This CDR3 is built from 14 residues. CDR3 DNA sequence: TGTGCCAGCAGCTTTCGGGCAGGCCTATACGAGCAGTACTTC. Translation: CASSFRAGLYEQYF.

The V and J genes are TRBV21-1 and TRBJ2-3. TRBV21-1 is described as a pseudogene. The CDR3 loop spans 15 amino acids. This CDR3 is CASSKVVRGGDTQYF. CDR3 in DNA: TGTGCCAGCAGCAAAGTAGTCAGGGGGGGAGATACGCAGTATTTT.

The rearrangement joins TRBV30 to TRBJ1-2; TRBD1 matches 9 bases. CDR1 is GTSNPN and CDR2 is SVGIG in the germline V gene (reference sequence). This CDR3 is 16 amino acids long. Unmatched junction bases numbered 11, after V lost 5 bases and J lost 1 base. The CDR3 DNA reads as TGTGCCTGGGGTCGAACAGGGGGCTTGGTTAACTATGGCTACACCTTC. Protein: CAWGRTGGLVNYGYTF.

This rearrangement joins TRBV10-1 to TRBJ2-1; TRBD2 matches 14 bases. Germline CDR1 WNHNN, CDR2 SYGVQD (reference sequence). V lost 5 bases and J lost 5; bases outside the gene matches: 5. The CDR3 is made up of 16 amino acids. CDR3 in amino acids: CASSRTSGGPDNEQFF. The CDR3 nucleotides are TGCGCCAGCAGTCGGACTAGCGGGGGGCCAGACAATGAGCAGTTCTTC.

This chain links TRBV5-8 with TRBJ2-5; D ambiguous. The CDR3 runs to 12 residues. Between the trimmed V and J ends, which lost 4 bases and 7 bases, there was a span of 11 bases. From germline, CDR1 is SGHTS and CDR2 YDEGEE. In DNA, the CDR3 is TGTGCCAGCAGCGTACAGCGCGGGACCCAGTACTTC. Translating gives CASSVQRGTQYF.

This rearrangement joins TRBV5-6 to TRBJ2-1, with TRBD2 matching over 9 bases. The CDR3 consists of 15 residues. With 2 bases clipped from V and 5 bases from J, the junction kept 5 bases outside the gene matches. Germline V lookup: CDR1 SGHDT, CDR2 YYEEEE. The DNA for the CDR3 is TGTGCCAGCAGCTTATTGACTAGCGGAAACAATGAGCAGTTCTTC. Residues: CASSLLTSGNNEQFF.

The V and J genes are TRBV7-8 and TRBJ2-3; tentative D call: TRBD1 (6 bases). V was trimmed by 1 base and J by 0 bases, leaving 17 bases between them. Germline CDR1 reads SGHVS; CDR2 reads FQNEAQ. The CDR3 has 18 amino acids. The CDR3 protein is CASSLGSRGRNSTDTQYF. DNA of the CDR3: TGTGCCAGCAGCTTAGGGTCCAGGGGCCGGAACAGCACAGATACGCAGTATTTT.

The chain recombines TRBV9 with TRBJ2-1; D gene ambiguous. Deletions cut 5 bases from V and 7 bases from J, with 7 bases between. The CDR3 covers 11 residues. The germline CDR1 and CDR2 sequences are SGDLS and YYNGEE. The CDR3 sequence: CASRLPNEQFF. CDR3 coding DNA: TGTGCCAGCAGACTACCTAATGAGCAGTTCTTC.

CDR3 sequence: CAISLAGRTQYF. In nucleotides, the CDR3 is TGTGCCATCAGTCTCGCCGGGAGGACCCAGTACTTC. V is TRBV10-3 and J is TRBJ2-5, with D perhaps matching TRBD2 (6 bases). The CDR3 spans 12 residues. Trimming removed 5 bases from V and 7 bases from J, with 11 bases in between. Looked up from germline, CDR1 is ENHRY and CDR2 is SYGVKD.

The V call is TRBV27, the J call TRBJ2-2; D unresolved. The V and J ends lost 9 bases and 2 bases respectively, with 13 bases between them. This CDR3 has 14 residues. Germline V gives CDR1 MNHEY, CDR2 SMNVEV (reference sequence). The CDR3 sequence is CASSELRNTGELFF. CDR3 nucleotides: TGTGCCAGTTCCGAACTGAGAAACACCGGGGAGCTGTTTTTT.

This sequence joins TRBV6-2 or TRBV6-3 and TRBJ1-2, with 7 positions matching TRBD1. With 0 bases clipped from V and 4 bases from J, the junction kept 11 bases outside the gene matches. The germline V gene has CDR1 MNHEY and CDR2 SVGEGT. This CDR3 is built from 17 residues. CDR3 bases: TGTGCCAGCAGTTACTCGACAGGGCCCCTGCTCTTCTATGGCTACACCTTC. It yields the protein CASSYSTGPLLFYGYTF.

The chain couples TRBV6-5 to TRBJ2-4; a weak D match, TRBD1 (6 bases). Germline CDR1 is MNHEY and CDR2 is SVGAGI. Trimming shortened V by 8 bases and J by 2 bases, and 13 bases separated the two germline ends. CDR3 length: 14 amino acids. CDR3 sequence: CASGRGPSKNIQYF. The CDR3 nucleotides read TGTGCCAGCGGCAGGGGACCATCCAAAAACATTCAGTACTTC.

V gene TRBV6-5 combines with J gene TRBJ2-4; a possible D gene is TRBD2 (6 bases). Germline V gene sequence: CDR1 MNHEY, CDR2 SVGAGI. V gave up 6 bases and J gave up 11 bases, with 20 bases separating them. The CDR3 has 14 amino acids. For the CDR3, the DNA is TGTGCCAGCAGCTCCCTGTCCCAGCGGGCCGTTCAGTACTTC. Encoded protein: CASSSLSQRAVQYF.